This T cell receptor beta chain was identified during a study of shared clonotypes between healthy human individuals. Study-level points and caveats: How much donors shared clonotypes was expected to be affected by sequencing depth.

Details on this clone: Its cognate antigen is unknown.

The V segment lost 8 bases and the J segment 10 bases; nucleotides outside the gene matches: 10. The CDR3 is 13 residues long. Germline V gene data show CDR1 as SNHLY and CDR2 as FYNNEI. An assay was performed, and its level was deep. Produced via immunoSEQ multiplex PCR; TCRdb's table is partial and in-frame only. The table lists millions of clones, 85% to 95% of them singletons. The clonotype comes from a man aged 18 to 29 in good health. Some clones in this sample may be carry-over from other donors' samples. The chain has TRBV2 and TRBJ2-1, with TRBD2 matching over 8 bases. The sample consisted of naive CD4+ T cells from PBMCs. Sample subset: CD45RA+ positively selected. The CDR3 region is CASDGTRGGEQFF. DNA for the CDR3: TGTGCCAGCGACGGGACTAGGGGAGGAGAGCAGTTCTTC.